These 32 T cell receptor beta chains were all obtained from the same sample, sequenced in a study of molecular identifiers for immune sequencing clone quantification. TCRdb used MiXCR to reprocess the PCR reads, holding one entry per CDR3 protein. The sample shows 550,000 to 750,000 distinct CDR3 sequences, around 20% of them seen only once. Sequencing was carried out using naive CD8+ T cells from blood, with Jurkat cell RNA spiked in. Subset: FACS-sorted CD8+CD4-CCR7+CD45RA+ naive T cells. The receptors stem from a human donor in good health. Some libraries in this study had Jurkat cell RNA spiked in.

This clonotype was counted a few times. V gene TRBV18 combines with J gene TRBJ2-3; 10 bases are a match to TRBD1. CDR3 length equals 19 residues. Germline V gene lookup returns CDR1 KGHSH and CDR2 LQKENI. J was trimmed by 0 bases and V by 0 bases; bases with no gene match: 9. The CDR3 reads CASSPPGQGWVPSTDTQYF. The DNA of the CDR3 is TGTGCCAGCTCACCACCGGGACAGGGGTGGGTGCCTAGCACAGATACGCAGTATTTT.

As regards this clonotype: One base away lies a much larger clone, so this may be a sequencing read error. The chain uses TRBV7-9 and TRBJ2-7, with unresolved D. CDR1 and CDR2 (germline): SEHNR, FQNEAQ (reference sequence). CDR3 size: 13 residues. With 7 bases removed from V and 5 bases from J, the gap between germline ends came to 15 bases. CDR3: CASNTRYPDEQYF. In DNA, the CDR3 is TGTGCCAGCAACACCCGGTACCCCGACGAGCAGTACTTC.

The J gene is TRBJ2-4, the V gene TRBV7-2; perhaps TRBD2 as D (5 bases). V dropped 5 bases and J dropped 1 base, with 12 bases sitting between them. The CDR3 spans 15 residues. In germline, CDR1 is SGHTA, CDR2 FQGNSA. The CDR3 bases are TGTGCCAGCAGCCCAGGACTGGGGGCCAAAAACATTCAGTACTTC. It is translated as CASSPGLGAKNIQYF.

The gene calls are TRBV7-9 and TRBJ1-4; 10 nucleotides match TRBD1. This CDR3 is built from 15 residues. Per germline, CDR1 SEHNR and CDR2 FQNEAQ (reference sequence). The V segment lost 5 bases and the J segment 8 bases; nucleotides outside the gene matches: 8. CDR3 protein: CASSLGTDRGEKLFF. In DNA form, the CDR3 reads TGTGCCAGCAGCCTGGGTACGGACAGGGGGGAAAAACTGTTTTTT.

The chain combines TRBV21-1 with TRBJ1-5; the table's D call of TRBD1 was not tested on the DNA. TRBV21-1 is a listed pseudogene. The CDR3 is 16 amino acids. DNA of the CDR3: TGTGCCAGCAGTAGGACGGCAGGGGGCAACAATCAGCCCCAGCATTTT. This codes for CASSRTAGGNNQPQHF.

The genes are TRBV27 and TRBJ2-7; 9 bases are shared with TRBD1. Germline V CDR1 and CDR2: MNHEY, SMNVEV (reference sequence). The CDR3 extends over 15 amino acids. V lost 7 bases and J lost 2; bases outside the gene matches: 9. CDR3 sequence reads: CASMTGTGIAYEQYF. The CDR3 region has the DNA TGTGCCAGCATGACCGGGACAGGGATTGCCTACGAGCAGTACTTC.

The V gene is TRBV6-2 or TRBV6-3, the J gene TRBJ2-1; D not resolved. Germline CDR1 is MNHEY and CDR2 is SVGEGT. The CDR3 extends over 15 amino acids. Trimming removed 2 bases from V and 0 bases from J, with 8 bases in between. This CDR3 is CASSYGHSSYNEQFF. DNA of the CDR3: TGTGCCAGCAGTTACGGGCACAGCTCCTACAATGAGCAGTTCTTC.

This clonotype was seen ten or more times. The chain recombines TRBV6-6 with TRBJ2-3; 7 bases fit TRBD1. This CDR3 comprises 16 residues. V lost 0 bases, J lost 2 bases, and 5 bases stayed unmatched. CDR1 is MNHNY and CDR2 is SVGAGI in the germline V gene (reference sequence). The CDR3 region has the DNA TGTGCCAGCAGTTACTCAGACAGGGAACCCACAGATACGCAGTATTTT. Its translation is CASSYSDREPTDTQYF.

Notes on this clonotype: A much larger clone is a single base away; this may be a read error. The CDR3 DNA follows: TGCGCCAGCAACCAAGATCAGGGGGGACAGGGGCGGTACGAGCAGTACTTC. Protein sequence: CASNQDQGGQGRYEQYF. V usage is TRBV4-3 and J usage is TRBJ2-7; 10 bases are a match to TRBD1. The germline V gene encodes CDR1 LGHNA and CDR2 YSLEER. The CDR3 is made up of 17 amino acids.

CDR3 DNA sequence: TGTGCCAGCAGCTTAGGGACTAGCACCCAAGAGACCCAGTACTTC. Protein: CASSLGTSTQETQYF. The V gene is TRBV13, the J gene TRBJ2-5, with 7 bases aligning to TRBD2. With V trimmed by 0 bases and J by 1 base, 2 bases remained unmatched. This CDR3 is built from 15 residues. Germline V gene lookup returns CDR1 PRHDT and CDR2 FYEKMQ (reference sequence).

The rearrangement uses TRBV4-3 and TRBJ2-5; D remains ambiguous. The length of the CDR3 is 16 residues. Between the trimmed V and J ends, which lost 0 bases and 5 bases, there was a span of 16 bases. Germline CDR1 LGHNA, CDR2 YSLEER. CDR3 DNA sequence: TGCGCCAGCAGCCAAGATAAGACCGGCGGCGGTGAGACCCAGTACTTC. This sequence encodes CASSQDKTGGGETQYF.

This clonotype was counted ten times or more. The chain combines TRBV27 with TRBJ1-2; D is unresolved. CDR1 is MNHEY, CDR2 SMNVEV, per germline (reference sequence). CDR3 size: 13 residues. The V and J ends lost 6 bases and 2 bases respectively, with 10 bases between them. CDR3 amino acids: CASSLTENYGYTF. The CDR3 bases are TGTGCCAGCAGCCTTACGGAGAACTATGGCTACACCTTC.

This clonotype was picked up many times. The rearrangement links TRBV2 to TRBJ1-1; a weak D match, TRBD1 (5 bases). This CDR3 region has 15 residues. Germline lookup yields CDR1 SNHLY and CDR2 FYNNEI. V gave up 6 bases and J gave up 1 base, with 15 bases separating them. The CDR3 region is CASSAPGLQNTEAFF. The CDR3, as DNA: TGTGCCAGCAGCGCTCCGGGACTCCAGAACACTGAAGCTTTCTTT.

Of note for this clonotype: Just one base apart from a much larger clone, this may be a read error. V usage is TRBV7-9 and J usage is TRBJ2-2, with D maybe TRBD2 (7 bases). Looked up from germline, CDR1 is SEHNR and CDR2 is FQNEAQ (reference sequence). The CDR3 covers 15 residues. This CDR3 reads CAGSLGGVGTGELFF. The DNA for the CDR3 is TGTGCCGGCAGCTTAGGGGGGGTCGGCACCGGGGAGCTGTTTTTT.

Concerning this clonotype itself: A much larger clone sits a single nucleotide away, making a read error possible. V and J are TRBV20-1 and TRBJ2-1; weak D call: TRBD2 (5 bases). CDR1 is DFQATT, CDR2 SNEGSKA, per germline (reference sequence). The V gene lost 0 bases and the J gene lost 6 bases, with 15 bases spanning the gap. The CDR3 extends over 15 amino acids. CDR3 nucleotides: TGCAGTGCTAGAGATGACCGGGCCCGGGGCAATGAGCAGTTCTTC. Translated: CSARDDRARGNEQFF.

This clonotype was recorded many times. This sequence joins TRBV6-5 and TRBJ1-3; no clear D. CDR3 length: 15 amino acids. V was clipped by 7 bases and J by 1 base, with 14 bases between them. Per germline, CDR1 MNHEY and CDR2 SVGAGI. CDR3 bases: TGTGCCAGCACGGTCGGCGTGGAATCTGGAAACACCATATATTTT. Translated, it gives CASTVGVESGNTIYF.

This clonotype showed up just a few times. The rearrangement joins TRBV6-5 to TRBJ2-2, with D perhaps matching TRBD1 (6 bases). V was clipped by 7 bases and J by 6 bases, with 21 bases between them. CDR1 and CDR2 from the germline V gene are MNHEY and SVGAGI. The CDR3 consists of 16 residues. The CDR3 DNA reads TGTGCCAGCACCCTACACGCCGACAGGTTCTCCGGGGAGCTGTTTTTT. Amino acids: CASTLHADRFSGELFF.

This clonotype was detected a few times. Compared with germline, one end of the junction differs, possibly owing to a read error. This chain uses TRBV5-1 with TRBJ2-7; 9 positions match TRBD2. The CDR3 runs 14 residues. The germline CDR1 and CDR2 sequences are SGHRS and YFSETQ. CDR3 coding DNA: TGCGCCAGCAGCTTGGCTAGCGGGGAATACGGGCAGTACTTC. Translating it yields CASSLASGEYGQYF.

This clonotype has a count of ten or more. V and J are TRBV13 and TRBJ2-7; 15 positions agree with TRBD2. Losses at the gene ends were 7 bases for V and 5 bases for J; bases not matched to a gene: 9. The CDR3 is 16 amino acids. The germline CDR1 and CDR2 sequences are PRHDT and FYEKMQ (reference sequence). CDR3 DNA sequence: TGTGCCAGCACCTTCGGACTAGCGGGGGGGATGGACGAGCAGTACTTC. Translating it yields CASTFGLAGGMDEQYF.

This clonotype was detected a few times. In DNA form, the CDR3 reads TGCAGTGCTAGACCACCGTCCATGGGGGGACTAGCGGGATATTGGGGTACGCAGTATTTT. Translating gives CSARPPSMGGLAGYWGTQYF. The V call is TRBV20-1, the J call TRBJ2-3, with TRBD2 matching over 13 bases. Trimming cost V 2 bases and J 8 bases; bases outside gene matches: 22. This CDR3 region has 20 residues. Germline V gene data show CDR1 as DFQATT and CDR2 as SNEGSKA (reference sequence).

Regarding this clonotype: One base away lies a much larger clone, so this may be a sequencing read error. The genes are TRBV4-3 and TRBJ1-2; 8 bases fit TRBD1. The germline V gene has CDR1 LGHNA and CDR2 YSLEER. There are 15 residues in the CDR3. J lost 9 bases, V lost 1 base, and 10 bases had no gene match. In nucleotides, the CDR3 is TGCGCCAGCAGCCAAGGGACAGGGCCGCTGTATAGCTACACCTTC. Translated, it gives CASSQGTGPLYSYTF.

Worth noting for this clonotype: A much larger clone lies one base from this, so it may be a read error. The rearrangement uses TRBV5-6 and TRBJ1-5; unclear D gene. Germline CDR1 is SGHDT and CDR2 is YYEEEE. With 0 bases removed from V and 7 bases from J, the gap between germline ends came to 5 bases. The CDR3 extends over 12 amino acids. The CDR3 is CASSLDWQPQHF. The CDR3 nucleotides are TGTGCCAGCAGCTTGGATTGGCAGCCCCAGCATTTT.

V usage is TRBV7-9 and J usage is TRBJ1-1; D is uncertain. V was pared by 8 bases and J by 3 bases, with 19 bases between. The CDR3 totals 15 residues. The V gene's germline CDR1 is SEHNR and CDR2 FQNEAQ (reference sequence). CDR3 region: CASRYGSGQDTEAFF. The CDR3 nucleotides read TGTGCCAGCCGGTACGGGTCGGGCCAGGACACTGAAGCTTTCTTT.

Remarks on this clonotype: The junction does not match germline at one end; this may be a read error. The J gene is TRBJ2-7, the V gene TRBV20-1; 7 bases agree with TRBD2. This CDR3 comprises 13 residues. Germline V gene sequence: CDR1 DFQATT, CDR2 SNEGSKA (reference sequence). For the CDR3, the DNA is TGCGGTGCCGTACCTAGCGGCTTCTACGAGCAGTACTTC. The encoded protein is CGAVPSGFYEQYF.

A word on this clonotype: This clone may be a read error of a much larger clone one base away. This chain uses TRBV4-1 with TRBJ1-1; D remains unclear. Germline V gene sequence: CDR1 MGHRA, CDR2 YSYEKL. This CDR3 region has 14 residues. Trimming took off 4 bases at V and 6 bases at J, with 15 bases between the two ends. CDR3 protein: CASSPPTGIPEAFF. As DNA, the CDR3 is TGCGCCAGCAGCCCACCCACGGGGATTCCTGAAGCTTTCTTT.

The table lists this clonotype with many counts. This sequence joins TRBV5-4 and TRBJ2-7; TRBD1 agrees at 8 bases. CDR3 size: 14 residues. Germline CDR1 SGHNT, CDR2 YYREEE (reference sequence). V shed 4 bases, J shed 2 bases, and the junction held 5 bases outside the gene matches. CDR3 nucleotides: TGTGCCAGCAGCCAGGGGGCAGGTACCTACGAGCAGTACTTC. Protein sequence: CASSQGAGTYEQYF.

This clonotype was counted many times. The chain uses TRBV4-3 and TRBJ2-1; 8 nucleotides line up with TRBD1. The CDR3 is 15 amino acids. CDR1 is LGHNA and CDR2 is YSLEER in the germline V gene. With 0 bases clipped from V and 2 bases from J, the junction kept 0 bases outside the gene matches. Here the CDR3 reads CASSQDRGPYNEQFF. Here the CDR3 DNA reads TGCGCCAGCAGCCAAGACAGGGGGCCCTACAATGAGCAGTTCTTC.

This clonotype appeared many times. CDR3: CSVETYNEQFF. Here the CDR3 DNA reads TGCAGCGTTGAAACCTACAATGAGCAGTTCTTC. The chain is built from TRBV29-1 and TRBJ2-1; D is uncertain. The CDR3 consists of 11 residues. Looked up from germline, CDR1 is SQVTM and CDR2 is ANQGSEA. Trimming removed 2 bases from V and 2 bases from J, with 1 base in between.

This clonotype was found a few times. V is TRBV14 and J is TRBJ2-7; TRBD1 agrees at 8 bases. Trimming at V came to 0 bases and at J to 2 bases, leaving 9 bases not matched to a gene. The CDR3 extends over 17 amino acids. Germline values: CDR1 SGHDN, CDR2 FVKESK. CDR3 sequence: CASSQDLGQGSPYEQYF. The CDR3 coding sequence is TGTGCCAGCAGCCAAGATCTAGGACAGGGCAGCCCCTACGAGCAGTACTTC.

In the case of this clonotype: One base away lies a much larger clone, so this may be a sequencing read error. This sequence joins TRBV20-1 and TRBJ2-7, with D perhaps TRBD1 (6 bases). The CDR3 sequence is 15 residues long. Germline CDR1 and CDR2: DFQATT and SNEGSKA (reference sequence). V gave up 7 bases and J gave up 0 bases, with 19 bases separating them. Written as DNA, the CDR3 is TGCAGTGTTTCCCTCAGGGGACGAAGCTCCTACGAGCAGTACTTC. It codes for CSVSLRGRSSYEQYF.

This clonotype occurred a few times. This rearrangement joins TRBV27 to TRBJ2-2; 7 bases fit TRBD1. CDR3 length: 15 amino acids. Looked up from germline, CDR1 is MNHEY and CDR2 is SMNVEV (reference sequence). V was clipped by 4 bases and J by 5 bases; unmatched bases: 7. The CDR3 DNA follows: TGTGCCAGCAGTTCACAGGGGCGGTGGACCGGGGAGCTGTTTTTT. Translation: CASSSQGRWTGELFF.

In its sample, this clonotype was seen many times. The chain couples TRBV7-6 to TRBJ1-1; D unclear. The V end was cut by 0 bases, the J end by 0 bases, with 8 bases between. CDR3 size: 15 residues. In germline, CDR1 is SGHVS, CDR2 FNYEAQ. CDR3: CASSLAAEMNTEAFF. The CDR3 DNA is TGTGCCAGCAGCTTAGCGGCTGAGATGAACACTGAAGCTTTCTTT.